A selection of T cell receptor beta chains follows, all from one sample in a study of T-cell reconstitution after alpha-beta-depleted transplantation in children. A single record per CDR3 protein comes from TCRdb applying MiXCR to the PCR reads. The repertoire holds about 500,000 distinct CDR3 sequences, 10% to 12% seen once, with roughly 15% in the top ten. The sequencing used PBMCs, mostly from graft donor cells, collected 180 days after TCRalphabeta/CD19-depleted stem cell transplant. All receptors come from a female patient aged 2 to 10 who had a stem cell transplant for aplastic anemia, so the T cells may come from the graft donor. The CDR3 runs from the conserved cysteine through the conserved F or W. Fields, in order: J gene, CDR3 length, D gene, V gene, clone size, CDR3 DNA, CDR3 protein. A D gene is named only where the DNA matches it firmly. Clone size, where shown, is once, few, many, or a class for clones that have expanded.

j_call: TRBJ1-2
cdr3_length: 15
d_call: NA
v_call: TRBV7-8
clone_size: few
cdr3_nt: TGTGCCAGCAGCTTAGCGGTACCCTTGAACTATGGCTACACCTTC
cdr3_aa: CASSLAVPLNYGYTF

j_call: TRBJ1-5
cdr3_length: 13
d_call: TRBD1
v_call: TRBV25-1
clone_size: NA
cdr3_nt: TGTGCCAGCAGTGAACAGGGGGTTCAGCCCCAGCATTTT
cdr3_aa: CASSEQGVQPQHF

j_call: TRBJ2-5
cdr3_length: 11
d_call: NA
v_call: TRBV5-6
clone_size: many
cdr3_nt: TGTGCCAGCAGGCAGGGAGAGACCCAGTACTTC
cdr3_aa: CASRQGETQYF

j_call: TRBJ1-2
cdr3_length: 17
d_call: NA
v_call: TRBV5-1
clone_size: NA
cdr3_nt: TGCGCCAGCAGCTTGGCCGATTACGAACAAAGCAACTATGGCTACACCTTC
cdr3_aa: CASSLADYEQSNYGYTF

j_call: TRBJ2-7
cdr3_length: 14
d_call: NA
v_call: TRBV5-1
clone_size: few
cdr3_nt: TGCGCCAGCAGCCCACCCGGGAACTCCTACGAGCAGTACTTC
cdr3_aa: CASSPPGNSYEQYF

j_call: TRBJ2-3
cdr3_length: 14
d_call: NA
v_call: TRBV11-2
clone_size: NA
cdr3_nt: TGTGCCAGCAGTACCGGGACCCCCACAGATACGCAGTATTTT
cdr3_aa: CASSTGTPTDTQYF

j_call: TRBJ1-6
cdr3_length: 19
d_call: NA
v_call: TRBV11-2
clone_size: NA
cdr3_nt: TGTGCCAGCAGCCGCGCGGCCCCGGGCCTCAACTCCTATAATTCACCCCTCCACTTT
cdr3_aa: CASSRAAPGLNSYNSPLHF

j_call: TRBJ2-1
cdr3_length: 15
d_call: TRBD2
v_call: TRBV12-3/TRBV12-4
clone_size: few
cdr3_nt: TGTGCCAGCGGACCTTCGCGCGGGGGCTACAATGAGCAGTTCTTC
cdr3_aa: CASGPSRGGYNEQFF

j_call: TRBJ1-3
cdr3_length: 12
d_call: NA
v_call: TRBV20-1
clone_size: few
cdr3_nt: TGCAGTGCGAGGGTCACTGGAAACACCATATATTTT
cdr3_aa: CSARVTGNTIYF

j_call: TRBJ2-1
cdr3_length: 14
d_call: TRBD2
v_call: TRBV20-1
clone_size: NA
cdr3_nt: TGCAGTGCTAGAGAACCAGCGGGAGTCTATGAGCAGTTCTTC
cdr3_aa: CSAREPAGVYEQFF

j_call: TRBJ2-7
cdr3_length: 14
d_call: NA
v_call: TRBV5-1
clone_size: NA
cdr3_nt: TGCGCCAGCAGCTCCTTAGCGCAACTGGGCGAGCAGTACTTC
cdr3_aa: CASSSLAQLGEQYF

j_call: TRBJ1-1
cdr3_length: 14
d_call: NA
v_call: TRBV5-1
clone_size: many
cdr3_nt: TGCGCCAGCAGCTTGGCCGACAGGCTCCAGTTGGCTTTCTTT
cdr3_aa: CASSLADRLQLAFF

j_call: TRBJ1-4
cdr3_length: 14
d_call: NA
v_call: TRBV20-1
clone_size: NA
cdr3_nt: TGCAGTGCTGGGCATTGGGACTTCGGTGAAAAACTGTTTTTT
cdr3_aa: CSAGHWDFGEKLFF

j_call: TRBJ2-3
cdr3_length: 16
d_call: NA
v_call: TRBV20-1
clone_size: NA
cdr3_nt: TGCAGTGCTAGAGATGGAAAGGGCTTGGATCGAGATACGCAGTATTTT
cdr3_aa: CSARDGKGLDRDTQYF

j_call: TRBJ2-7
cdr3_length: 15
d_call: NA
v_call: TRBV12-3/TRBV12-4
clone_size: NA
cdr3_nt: TGTGCCAGCAGGCTTACGGGACACCTCACGGACGAGCAGTACTTC
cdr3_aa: CASRLTGHLTDEQYF

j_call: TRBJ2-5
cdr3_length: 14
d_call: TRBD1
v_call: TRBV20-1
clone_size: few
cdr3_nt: TGCAGTGCCAAGCGGCCGGGACAGAAAGAGACCCAGTACTTC
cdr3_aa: CSAKRPGQKETQYF

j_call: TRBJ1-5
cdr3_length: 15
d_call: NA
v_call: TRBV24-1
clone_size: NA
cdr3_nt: TGTGCCACCAGTGACCCAGGGACCGCCGGTCAGCCCCAGCATTTT
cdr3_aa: CATSDPGTAGQPQHF

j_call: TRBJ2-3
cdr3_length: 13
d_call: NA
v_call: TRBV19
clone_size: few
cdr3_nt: TGTGCCAGTAGTATCGGGTATCCAGATACGCAGTATTTT
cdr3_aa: CASSIGYPDTQYF

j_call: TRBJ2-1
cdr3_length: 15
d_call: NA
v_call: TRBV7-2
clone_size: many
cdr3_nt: TGTGCCAGCAGCTTAAGGTGGGGTAGGGCCGATGAGCAGTTCTTC
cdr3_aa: CASSLRWGRADEQFF

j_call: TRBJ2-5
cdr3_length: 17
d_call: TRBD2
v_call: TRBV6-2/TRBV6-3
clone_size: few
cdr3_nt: TGTGCCAGCAGTCATGGACTAGCGGTCAACCTTTTGGAGACCCAGTACTTC
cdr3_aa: CASSHGLAVNLLETQYF

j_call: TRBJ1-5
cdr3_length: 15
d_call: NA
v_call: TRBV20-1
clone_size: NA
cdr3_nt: TGCAGTGCTAGTCGGGGGTGGAATAGCAATCAGCCCCAGCATTTT
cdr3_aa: CSASRGWNSNQPQHF

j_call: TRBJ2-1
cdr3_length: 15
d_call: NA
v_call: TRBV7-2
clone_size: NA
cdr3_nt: TGTGCCAGCAGCCTGCTAGGGGCTGGATACAATGAGCAGTTCTTC
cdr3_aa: CASSLLGAGYNEQFF

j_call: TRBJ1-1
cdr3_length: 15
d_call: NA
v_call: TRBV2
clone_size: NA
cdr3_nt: TGTGCCAGCAGTGAAGCCTCGGACCTGAACACTGAAGCTTTCTTT
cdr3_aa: CASSEASDLNTEAFF

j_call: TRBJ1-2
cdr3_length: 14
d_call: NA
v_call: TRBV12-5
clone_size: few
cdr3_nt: TGTGCTAGTGGTTGGTGGACAACCGCGGGTGGCTACACCTTC
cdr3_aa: CASGWWTTAGGYTF

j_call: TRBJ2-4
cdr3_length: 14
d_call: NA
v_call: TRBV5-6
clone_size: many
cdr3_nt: TGTGCCAGCAGCTTGGGAGGGAAGGGGGGCATTCAGTACTTC
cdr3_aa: CASSLGGKGGIQYF

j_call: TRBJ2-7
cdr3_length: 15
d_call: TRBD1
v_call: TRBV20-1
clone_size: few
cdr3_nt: TGCAGTGCTAGGGAGGTCAGGACAGGGTCTTACGAGCAGTACTTC
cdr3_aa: CSAREVRTGSYEQYF

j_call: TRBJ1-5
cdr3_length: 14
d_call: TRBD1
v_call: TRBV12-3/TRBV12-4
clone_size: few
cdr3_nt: TGTGCCAGCAGTTTAGTCACAGGGGATCAGCCCCAGCATTTT
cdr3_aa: CASSLVTGDQPQHF

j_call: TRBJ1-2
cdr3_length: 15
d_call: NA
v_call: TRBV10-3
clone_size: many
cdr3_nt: TGTGCCATCAGTGAGTCGGGACAAGGACACTATGGCTACACCTTC
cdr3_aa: CAISESGQGHYGYTF

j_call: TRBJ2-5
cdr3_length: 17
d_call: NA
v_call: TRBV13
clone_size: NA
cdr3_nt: TGTGCCAGCAGCTTAGGCGAGTTCGGCTGGGGTCGAGAGACCCAGTACTTC
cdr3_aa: CASSLGEFGWGRETQYF